This T cell receptor (beta chain) was identified in a study of blood T cell repertoires in COVID-19. The CDR3 totals 16 residues. With 0 bases removed from V and 7 bases from J, the gap between germline ends came to 13 bases. The germline CDR1 and CDR2 sequences are LNHNV and YYDKDF (reference sequence). The assay was immunoSEQ multiplex PCR, and TCRdb's table has in-frame clones only and misses some. The profile shows roughly 250,000 clones, 70% to 90% of them singletons. This receptor was taken from a woman between 40 and 50 years old who had recovered from COVID-19. The sample was peripheral blood. This chain joins TRBV15 and TRBJ1-6; a possible D gene is TRBD1 (5 bases). CDR3 sequence reads: CATSRDGAGGNSPLHF. The CDR3 DNA sequence: TGTGCCACCAGCAGAGATGGGGCGGGAGGGAATTCACCCCTCCACTTT.